The 30 T cell receptor beta chains listed next were all sequenced from one sample in a study of blood T cells in healthy people across ages. A second 7 to 11 cycle PCR used barcoded and J-beta primers. TCRdb called the 5' RACE reads again in MiXCR, with one record for every CDR3 protein. The table lists around 1,900,000 distinct CDR3 sequences, 30% to 40% of them singletons, with about 21% in the top ten. Sequencing was performed on blood. The receptor set was obtained from a human donor in good health.

This clonotype appeared once. Compared with germline, one end of the junction differs, possibly owing to a read error. The chain carries TRBV20-1 and TRBJ1-6; D is unclear. The CDR3 is 13 amino acids. The germline CDR1 and CDR2 sequences are DFQATT and SNEGSKA (reference sequence). CDR3 sequence reads: CGASRQSTSPLHF. Written as DNA, the CDR3 is TGCGGTGCTAGTCGACAAAGTACTTCACCCCTCCACTTT.

This clonotype has just a few counts. The V and J genes are TRBV7-8 and TRBJ2-5; D is possibly TRBD2 (7 bases). Trimming cost V 5 bases and J 6 bases, with 25 bases left between them. CDR1 SGHVS and CDR2 FQNEAQ come from the germline V gene. The CDR3 totals 17 residues. CDR3 sequence: CASSPIGGGERRKTQYF. Here the CDR3 DNA reads TGTGCCAGCAGCCCGATAGGCGGGGGCGAGAGGCGCAAGACCCAGTACTTC.

The chain joins TRBV7-2 to TRBJ2-7, with D unclear. Trimming cost V 1 base and J 2 bases, with 9 bases left between them. CDR3 length: 14 residues. Germline CDR1 SGHTA, CDR2 FQGNSA. CDR3: CASSLDQAAYEQYF. The CDR3 DNA reads TGTGCCAGCAGCTTAGATCAGGCCGCCTACGAGCAGTACTTC.

For this clonotype: Possible read error: a much larger clone is one base away. This chain joins TRBV5-1 and TRBJ2-6; the D call may be TRBD1 or TRBD2 (5 bases each). The CDR3 length is 16 residues. CDR1 SGHRS and CDR2 YFSETQ come from the germline V gene. V was trimmed by 4 bases and J by 12 bases, leaving 23 bases between them. The CDR3 reads CASSLSPSSGAPVLTF. In nucleotides, the CDR3 is TGCGCCAGCAGCCTTTCCCCGTCTTCCGGGGCACCCGTCCTGACTTTC. Full variable domain (rest looked up from reference TRBV5-1 and TRBJ2-6): KAGVTQTPRYLIKTRGQQVTLSCSPISGHRSVSWYQQTPGQGLQFLFEYFSETQRNKGNFPGRFSGRQFSNSRSEMNVSTLELGDSALYLCASSLSPSSGAPVLTFGAGSRLTVL.

The chain joins TRBV7-2 to TRBJ2-4; the D gene is possibly TRBD2 (7 bases). Germline CDR1 is SGHTA and CDR2 is FQGNSA. The CDR3 is 13 residues long. V was cut by 5 bases and J by 13 bases, with 18 bases left in between. The chain's CDR3 is CASSTPGAGEQYF. Here the CDR3 DNA reads TGTGCCAGCAGCACACCGGGGGCGGGGGAGCAGTACTTC.

The chain combines TRBV7-9 with TRBJ2-3, with D tentatively TRBD1 (5 bases). Germline V CDR1 and CDR2: SEHNR, FQNEAQ (reference sequence). The germline V and J ends were trimmed by 2 bases and 6 bases, with 21 bases remaining between them. This CDR3 has 17 amino acids. CDR3: CASSLSDGAIFPDTQYF. DNA of the CDR3: TGTGCCAGCAGCTTAAGCGATGGGGCGATTTTCCCCGATACGCAGTATTTT.

This clonotype was picked up a small number of times. The chain uses TRBV29-1 and TRBJ1-2, with D perhaps matching TRBD1 (5 bases). CDR1 is SQVTM, CDR2 ANQGSEA, per germline. The CDR3 length is 13 residues. Trimming left V 7 bases short and J 8 bases short, with 20 bases between. CDR3 nucleotide sequence: TGCAGCGCTCGGACGGGCGACAGCTGGGGCTACACCTTC. Protein sequence: CSARTGDSWGYTF. Complete variable domain (other parts from reference TRBV29-1 and TRBJ1-2): SAVISQKPSRDICQRGTSLTIQCQVDSQVTMMFWYRQQPGQSLTLIATANQGSEATYESGFVIDKFPISRPNLTFSTLTVSNMSPEDSSIYLCSARTGDSWGYTFGSGTRLTVV.

The genes are TRBV5-5 and TRBJ1-2, with D perhaps TRBD1 (5 bases). The CDR3 totals 14 residues. The V end was cut by 3 bases, the J end by 3 bases, with 12 bases between. The V gene's germline CDR1 is SGHKS and CDR2 YYEKEE (reference sequence). DNA of the CDR3: TGTGCCAGCAGCTCAATCGACAGCGACTATGGCTACACCTTC. This sequence encodes CASSSIDSDYGYTF.

The chain carries TRBV14 and TRBJ1-1, with TRBD1 as a possible D gene (6 bases). The CDR3 length is 14 residues. Trimming cost V 5 bases and J 0 bases, with 10 bases left between them. CDR1 and CDR2 (germline): SGHDN, FVKESK. CDR3 sequence (DNA): TGTGCCAGCAGCACAGGGCTCATGAACACTGAAGCTTTCTTT. This encodes CASSTGLMNTEAFF.

The chain is built from TRBV30 and TRBJ1-1, with 8 bases that match TRBD1. With 3 bases clipped from V and 9 bases from J, the junction kept 9 bases outside the gene matches. The CDR3 has 13 residues. Per the germline V gene, CDR1 is GTSNPN and CDR2 is SVGIG (reference sequence). Here the CDR3 reads CAWSTDRGGQAFF. CDR3 DNA: TGTGCCTGGAGCACCGACAGGGGAGGACAAGCTTTCTTT. Filled out from reference TRBV30 and TRBJ1-1, the complete variable domain reads SQTIHQWPATLVQPVGSPLSLECTVEGTSNPNLYWYRQAAGRGLQLLFYSVGIGQISSEVPQNLSASRPQDRQFILSSKKLLLSDSGFYLCAWSTDRGGQAFFGQGTRLTVV.

This clonotype turned up a few times. V and J are TRBV13 and TRBJ2-5; 7 bases are a match to TRBD1. The germline gives CDR1 PRHDT, CDR2 FYEKMQ (reference sequence). CDR3 length: 15 amino acids. The trim removed 4 bases at V and 4 bases at J, leaving 9 bases unmatched. CDR3 sequence reads: CASSSWTGVRETQYF. In nucleotides, the CDR3 is TGTGCCAGCAGCTCATGGACAGGTGTAAGAGAGACCCAGTACTTC.

Concerning this clonotype: With a much larger clone just one base away, this may be a read error. V is TRBV7-2 and J is TRBJ2-5; D unresolved. The germline gives CDR1 SGHTA, CDR2 FQGNSA. The V end lost 5 bases, the J end lost 11 bases, and 15 bases lay between the germline ends. The CDR3 extends over 12 amino acids. The CDR3 nucleotides read TGTGCCAGCAGCCTTCGAGCATCTGAGCAGTACTTC. Encoded protein: CASSLRASEQYF.

This chain links TRBV7-2 with TRBJ1-2; 7 bases align to TRBD1. The germline gives CDR1 SGHTA, CDR2 FQGNSA. Germline trimming cut 8 bases from V and 7 bases from J; bases unmatched to any gene: 16. The CDR3 totals 15 residues. The CDR3 is CASPKGTARGRGYTF. For the CDR3, the DNA is TGTGCCAGCCCAAAAGGGACAGCCAGGGGACGTGGCTACACCTTC.

This clonotype has only a few counts. This chain connects TRBV7-2 to TRBJ2-2, with a possible D match to TRBD2 (6 bases). Deletions cut 2 bases from V and 2 bases from J, with 12 bases between. The CDR3 contains 16 residues. In germline, CDR1 is SGHTA, CDR2 FQGNSA. CDR3 nucleotide sequence: TGTGCCAGCAGCTTAAGTGGCGGACTAAACACCGGGGAGCTGTTTTTT. It specifies CASSLSGGLNTGELFF.

This sequence joins TRBV12-3 or TRBV12-4 and TRBJ2-3; D is undetermined. The DNA end favors TRBJ1-5, so the J call may be wrong. The CDR3 consists of 13 residues. The CDR3 sequence: CASSLDDTDTQHF. The CDR3 DNA follows: TGTGCCAGCAGTTTAGACGACACAGATACGCAGCATTTT.

This clonotype showed up just a few times. CDR3 sequence reads: CASSPRQSNSYEQYF. CDR3 nucleotides: TGCGCCAGCAGCCCCCGACAGAGTAACTCCTACGAGCAGTACTTC. V gene TRBV5-1 combines with J gene TRBJ2-7; the D gene is possibly TRBD1 (5 bases). The CDR3 length is 15 residues. The germline V and J ends were trimmed by 4 bases and 0 bases, with 14 bases remaining between them. In germline, CDR1 is SGHRS, CDR2 YFSETQ.

This chain uses TRBV6-6 with TRBJ1-5; D may be TRBD1 (5 bases). The CDR3 runs 14 residues. Per germline, CDR1 MNHNY and CDR2 SVGAGI (reference sequence). V gave up 5 bases and J gave up 2 bases, with 10 bases separating them. In nucleotides, the CDR3 is TGTGCCAGCAGTGAGGACAATGGCAATCAGCCCCAGCATTTT. As protein: CASSEDNGNQPQHF.

The table lists this clonotype with a few counts. The J gene is TRBJ1-6, the V gene TRBV5-1, with D possibly TRBD1 on 5 matching bases. The V gene's germline CDR1 is SGHRS and CDR2 YFSETQ. Trimming left V 0 bases short and J 5 bases short, with 12 bases between. The CDR3 spans 16 residues. This chain's CDR3 is CASSLDSQGDNSPLHF. The CDR3 coding sequence is TGCGCCAGCAGCTTGGATTCGCAGGGTGATAATTCACCCCTCCACTTT. The full variable domain, rest sourced from reference TRBV5-1 and TRBJ1-6, is KAGVTQTPRYLIKTRGQQVTLSCSPISGHRSVSWYQQTPGQGLQFLFEYFSETQRNKGNFPGRFSGRQFSNSRSEMNVSTLELGDSALYLCASSLDSQGDNSPLHFGNGTRLTVT.

This clonotype turned up a few times. This chain uses TRBV20-1 with TRBJ2-7; no firm D call. CDR1 is DFQATT and CDR2 is SNEGSKA in the germline V gene (reference sequence). This CDR3 has 13 amino acids. The V and J ends lost 1 base and 7 bases respectively, with 14 bases between them. Here the CDR3 reads CSARVWQPSEQYF. As DNA, the CDR3 is TGCAGTGCTAGAGTATGGCAGCCCTCAGAGCAGTACTTC.

There are a few counts of this clonotype. Here the CDR3 DNA reads TGTGCCAGCAGTGGACAAAGCTATTCTCGTGGCTACACCTTC. Protein sequence: CASSGQSYSRGYTF. This chain connects TRBV5-6 to TRBJ1-2; TRBD1 might be the D (5 bases). Trimming removed 5 bases at V and 7 bases at J, with 18 bases between. The CDR3 totals 14 residues. Germline V gene data show CDR1 as SGHDT and CDR2 as YYEEEE.

This clonotype was observed a few times. The chain has TRBV7-2 and TRBJ2-5; TRBD2 aligns across 13 bases. The J segment lost 3 bases and the V segment lost 2 bases, leaving 6 bases of the junction unmatched. Germline lookup yields CDR1 SGHTA and CDR2 FQGNSA. The CDR3 sequence is 17 residues long. The CDR3 coding sequence is TGTGCCAGCAGCTTAAGGACTAGCGGGGGAAGCGAAGAGACCCAGTACTTC. Translated, it gives CASSLRTSGGSEETQYF.

In this sample, this clonotype turned up once. This rearrangement joins TRBV20-1 to TRBJ2-2; D could derive from TRBD1 or TRBD2 (5 bases each). CDR3 length: 13 residues. The V end was cut by 5 bases, the J end by 7 bases, with 14 bases between. Germline assignment: CDR1 DFQATT and CDR2 SNEGSKA (reference sequence). This CDR3 is CSAPGEGSGELFF. CDR3 nucleotide sequence: TGCAGTGCTCCCGGAGAGGGGAGCGGGGAGCTGTTTTTT.

This clonotype is a singleton in its sample. The V gene is TRBV27, the J gene TRBJ2-5, with a tentative D call TRBD1 (6 bases). The V end was cut by 2 bases, the J end by 2 bases, with 15 bases between. The length of the CDR3 is 16 residues. CDR1 and CDR2 from the germline V gene are MNHEY and SMNVEV (reference sequence). CDR3 amino acids: CASSLNGGATQETQYF. Here the CDR3 DNA reads TGTGCCAGCAGTTTAAATGGGGGCGCTACACAAGAGACCCAGTACTTC.

This clonotype was seen only a few times. The chain recombines TRBV7-2 with TRBJ1-1, with unresolved D. CDR3 length equals 14 residues. The V end lost 1 base, the J end lost 8 bases, and 14 bases lay between the germline ends. CDR1 SGHTA and CDR2 FQGNSA come from the germline V gene. CDR3: CASSLVVEYGEAFF. The CDR3 DNA reads TGTGCCAGCAGCTTAGTGGTGGAGTACGGCGAAGCTTTCTTT. Together with reference TRBV7-2 and TRBJ1-1, the CDR3 gives the full variable domain: GAGVSQSPSNKVTEKGKDVELRCDPISGHTALYWYRQSLGQGLEFLIYFQGNSAPDKSGLPSDRFSAERTGGSVSTLTIQRTQQEDSAVYLCASSLVVEYGEAFFGQGTRLTVV.

In its sample, this clonotype was seen many times. V gene TRBV29-1 combines with J gene TRBJ2-6, with D unresolved. Between the trimmed V and J ends, which lost 4 bases and 0 bases, there was a span of 7 bases. Germline V gene data show CDR1 as SQVTM and CDR2 as ANQGSEA. The CDR3 contains 14 residues. The CDR3 coding sequence is TGCAGCGTTGGTGGGTTCTCTGGGGCCAACGTCCTGACTTTC. It codes for CSVGGFSGANVLTF.

This clonotype has more than one count but fewer than ten. The chain joins TRBV10-3 to TRBJ2-1, with 9 bases aligning to TRBD1. Looked up from germline, CDR1 is ENHRY and CDR2 is SYGVKD. The CDR3 length is 16 residues. The junction had 13 bases not matched to a gene; V was cut back by 6 bases and J by 7 bases. DNA of the CDR3: TGTGCCATCAGCAACCAGGAGGACAGGGGAGGGAATGAGCAGTTCTTC. Amino acid sequence: CAISNQEDRGGNEQFF.

This clonotype has a handful of counts. The CDR3 DNA sequence: TGTGCCAGCAGCTTAGAAGTTACTTCACCCCTCCACTTT. As protein: CASSLEVTSPLHF. This chain links TRBV7-6 with TRBJ1-6; D is uncertain. CDR1 and CDR2 (germline): SGHVS, FNYEAQ. The CDR3 loop spans 13 amino acids. V was shortened by 1 base and J by 9 bases, with 7 bases between the two germline ends.

The chain carries TRBV15 and TRBJ2-5, with 9 bases identical to TRBD1. The end of the DNA aligns better with TRBJ2-7, so the J call may be wrong. Germline V lookup: CDR1 LNHNV, CDR2 YYDKDF (reference sequence). The CDR3 extends over 19 amino acids. The CDR3 bases are TGTGCCACCAGCGGGGGACAGGGTCCAAGGTTAGGGAGTTCCTACGAGCAGTACTTC. Its protein is CATSGGQGPRLGSSYEQYF.

The chain employs TRBV12-3 or TRBV12-4 and TRBJ2-5; 10 bases fit TRBD1. This CDR3 spans 16 amino acids. Trimming at V came to 6 bases and at J to 5 bases, leaving 12 bases not matched to a gene. For the CDR3, the DNA is TGTGCCAGCAGCCAAGGACAGGGGGGATCGTATGAGACCCAGTACTTC. This gives the protein CASSQGQGGSYETQYF.

This clonotype was detected only once. The genes are TRBV3-1 and TRBJ1-1; D remains ambiguous. CDR3 length: 14 amino acids. V lost 1 base to trimming and J lost 5 bases, with 11 bases between them. From germline, CDR1 is LGHDT and CDR2 YNNKEL (reference sequence). CDR3 amino acids: CASSQATVRTEAFF. In DNA, the CDR3 is TGTGCCAGCAGCCAAGCTACAGTAAGGACTGAAGCTTTCTTT.